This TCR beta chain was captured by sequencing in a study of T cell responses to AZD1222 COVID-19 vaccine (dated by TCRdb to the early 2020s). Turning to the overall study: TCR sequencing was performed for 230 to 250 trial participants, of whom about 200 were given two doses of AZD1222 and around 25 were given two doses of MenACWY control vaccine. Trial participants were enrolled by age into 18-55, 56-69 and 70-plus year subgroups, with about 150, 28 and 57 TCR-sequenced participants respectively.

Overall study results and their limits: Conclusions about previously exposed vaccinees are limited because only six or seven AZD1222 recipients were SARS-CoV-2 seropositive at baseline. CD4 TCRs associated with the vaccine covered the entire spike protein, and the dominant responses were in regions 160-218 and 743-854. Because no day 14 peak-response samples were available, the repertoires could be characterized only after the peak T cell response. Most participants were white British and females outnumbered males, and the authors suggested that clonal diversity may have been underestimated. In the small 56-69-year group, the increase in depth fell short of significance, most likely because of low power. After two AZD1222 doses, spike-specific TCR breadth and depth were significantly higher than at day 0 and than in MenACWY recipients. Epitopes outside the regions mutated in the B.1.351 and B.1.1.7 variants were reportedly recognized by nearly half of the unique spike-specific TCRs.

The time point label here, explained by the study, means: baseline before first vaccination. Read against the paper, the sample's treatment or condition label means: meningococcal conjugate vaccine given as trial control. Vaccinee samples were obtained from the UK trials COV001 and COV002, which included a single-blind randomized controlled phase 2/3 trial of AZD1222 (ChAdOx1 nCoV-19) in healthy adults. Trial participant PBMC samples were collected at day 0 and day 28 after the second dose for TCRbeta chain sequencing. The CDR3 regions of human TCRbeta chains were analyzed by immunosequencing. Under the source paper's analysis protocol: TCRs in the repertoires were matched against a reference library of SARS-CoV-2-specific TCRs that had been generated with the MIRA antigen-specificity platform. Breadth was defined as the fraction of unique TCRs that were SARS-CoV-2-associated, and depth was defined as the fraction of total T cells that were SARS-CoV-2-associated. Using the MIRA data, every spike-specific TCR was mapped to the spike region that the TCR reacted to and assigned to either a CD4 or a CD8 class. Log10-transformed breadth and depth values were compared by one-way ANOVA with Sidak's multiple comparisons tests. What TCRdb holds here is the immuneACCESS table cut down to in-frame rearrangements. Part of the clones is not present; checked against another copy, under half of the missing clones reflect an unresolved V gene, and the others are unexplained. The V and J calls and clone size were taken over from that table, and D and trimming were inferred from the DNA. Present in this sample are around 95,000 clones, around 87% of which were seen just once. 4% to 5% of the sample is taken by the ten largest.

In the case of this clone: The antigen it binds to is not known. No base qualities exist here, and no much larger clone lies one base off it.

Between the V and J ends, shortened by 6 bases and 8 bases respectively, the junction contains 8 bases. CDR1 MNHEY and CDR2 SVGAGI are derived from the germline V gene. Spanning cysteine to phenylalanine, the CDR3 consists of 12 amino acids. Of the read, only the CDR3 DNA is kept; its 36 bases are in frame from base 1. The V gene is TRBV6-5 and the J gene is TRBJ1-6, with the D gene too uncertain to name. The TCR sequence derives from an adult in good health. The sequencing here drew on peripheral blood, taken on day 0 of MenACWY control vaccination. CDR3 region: CASRDGDSPLHF. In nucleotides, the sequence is TGTGCCAGCAGGGACGGTGATTCACCCCTCCACTTT.